This T cell receptor (beta chain) was found in a study of beta chain features in type 1 diabetes. Sequenced material consisted of expressed TCRB transcripts (all of the isolated RNA was reverse transcribed). The repertoire was sequenced with immunoSEQ multiplex PCR; TCRdb's copy has only in-frame clones and lacks some. Of roughly 310,000 clones listed, around 10% were seen once; the top ten hold about 0.015%. Cell sorting via CD45RO/CCR7/CD25/CD127/CD95/CD27 was performed to obtain CD4+ naive, central memory, regulatory and stem cell-like memory cells. This CDR3 region has 15 residues. The J segment lost 2 bases and the V segment lost 7 bases, leaving 10 bases of the junction unmatched. Germline V gene lookup returns CDR1 MDHEN and CDR2 SYDVKM.

The chain is built from TRBV28 and TRBJ2-7; 8 bases are shared with TRBD2. The clonotype was recovered from a woman aged 25 to 45 in good health. Sequenced sample: naive CD4+ T cells from blood. In DNA form, the CDR3 reads TGTGCCAGCAAGAACCGAGCGGGAGCCCCCTACGAGCAGTACTTC. Amino acids: CASKNRAGAPYEQYF.